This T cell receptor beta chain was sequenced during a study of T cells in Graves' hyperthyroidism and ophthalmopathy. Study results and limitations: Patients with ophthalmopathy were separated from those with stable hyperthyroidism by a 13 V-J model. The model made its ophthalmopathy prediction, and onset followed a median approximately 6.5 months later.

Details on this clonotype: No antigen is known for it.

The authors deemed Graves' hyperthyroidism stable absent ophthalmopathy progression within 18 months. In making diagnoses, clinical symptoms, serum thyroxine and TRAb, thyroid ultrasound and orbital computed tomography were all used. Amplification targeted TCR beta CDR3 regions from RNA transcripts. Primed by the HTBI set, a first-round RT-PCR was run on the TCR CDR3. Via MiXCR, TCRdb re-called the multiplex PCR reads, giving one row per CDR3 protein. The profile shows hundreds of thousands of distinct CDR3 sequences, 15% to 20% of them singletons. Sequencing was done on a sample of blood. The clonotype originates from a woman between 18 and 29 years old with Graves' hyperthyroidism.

DNA of the CDR3: TGCAGCGTTATAGCGGGAGGGACCTACAATGAGCAGTTCTTC. Its protein is CSVIAGGTYNEQFF. V and J are TRBV29-1 and TRBJ2-1, with TRBD2 matching 11 bases. The CDR3 sequence is 14 residues long. In germline, CDR1 is SQVTM, CDR2 ANQGSEA. The junction had 2 bases not matched to a gene; V was cut back by 5 bases and J by 2 bases.